This TCR beta chain comes out of a study of T cells in narcolepsy. The overall study: Patients with NT1 or NT2 and healthy control donors were enrolled.

Overall study results and limits: Blood of same and different patients, but not healthy controls, reportedly held recurring autoreactive clonotypes. Comparing one patient's CSF and blood CD4+ clonotypes highlighted HCRT- and TRIB2-specific autoreactive clonotypes. Autoreactive clone sequences were missing from some blood memory CD4+ repertoires.

The sample holds a few counts of this clone. Its cognate antigen is unknown. This CDR3 region has 11 residues. V was trimmed by 6 bases and J by 13 bases, leaving 13 bases between them. CDR1 and CDR2 (germline): SNHLY, FYNNEI. Only in-frame clones appear in the TCRdb table, and some are missing; sequencing was by immunoSEQ multiplex PCR. Of 25,000 to 35,000 clones listed, about 77% are singletons. The sequence derives from a human donor with narcolepsy. Sequenced material: CD45RA- memory CD4+ T cells from PBMCs. The chain couples TRBV2 to TRBJ2-1; D is uncertain. The CDR3 coding sequence is TGTGCCAGCAGCCCACCCGGAAACCAGTTCTTC. Its translation is CASSPPGNQFF.